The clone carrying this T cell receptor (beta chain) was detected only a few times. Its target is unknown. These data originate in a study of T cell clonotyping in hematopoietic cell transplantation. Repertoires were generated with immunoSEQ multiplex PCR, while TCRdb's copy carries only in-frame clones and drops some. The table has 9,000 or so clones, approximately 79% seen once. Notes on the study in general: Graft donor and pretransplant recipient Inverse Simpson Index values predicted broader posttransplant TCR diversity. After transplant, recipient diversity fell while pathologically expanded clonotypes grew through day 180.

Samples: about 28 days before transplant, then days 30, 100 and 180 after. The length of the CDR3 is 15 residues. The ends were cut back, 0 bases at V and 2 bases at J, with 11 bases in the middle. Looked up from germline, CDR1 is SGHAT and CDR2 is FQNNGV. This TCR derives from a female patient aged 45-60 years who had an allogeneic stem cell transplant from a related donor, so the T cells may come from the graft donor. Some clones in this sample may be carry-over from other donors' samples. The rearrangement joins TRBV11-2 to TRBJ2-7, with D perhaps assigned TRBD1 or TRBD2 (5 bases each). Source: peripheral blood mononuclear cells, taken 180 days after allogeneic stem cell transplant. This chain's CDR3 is CASSLDPRGTYEQYF. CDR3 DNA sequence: TGTGCCAGCAGCTTAGATCCACGGGGCACCTACGAGCAGTACTTC.